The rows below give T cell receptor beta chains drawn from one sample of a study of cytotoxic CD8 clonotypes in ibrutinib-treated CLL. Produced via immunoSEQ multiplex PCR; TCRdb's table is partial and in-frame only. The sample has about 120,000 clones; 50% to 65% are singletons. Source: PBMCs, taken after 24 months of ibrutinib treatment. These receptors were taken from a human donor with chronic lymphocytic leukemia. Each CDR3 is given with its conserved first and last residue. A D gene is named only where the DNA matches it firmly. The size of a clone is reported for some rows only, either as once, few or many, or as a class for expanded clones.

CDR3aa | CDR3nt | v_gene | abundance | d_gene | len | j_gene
CASSQVPGTPSSF | TGTGCCAGCAGCCAAGTCCCCGGGACGCCTTCCTCTTTC | TRBV14 | NA | NA | 13 | TRBJ2-7
CASRKQGNQPQHF | TGTGCCAGCAGGAAACAGGGGAATCAGCCCCAGCATTTT | TRBV5-6 | once | TRBD1 | 13 | TRBJ1-5
CAWIGTDQETQYF | TGTGCCTGGATCGGGACAGATCAAGAGACCCAGTACTTC | TRBV30 | NA | TRBD1 | 13 | TRBJ2-5
CASIGGQGTHTDTQYF | TGTGCCAGTATAGGAGGACAGGGGACACACACAGATACGCAGTATTTT | TRBV19 | NA | TRBD1 | 16 | TRBJ2-3
CASSADGNTEAFF | TGCGCCAGCAGCGCCGACGGGAACACTGAAGCTTTCTTT | TRBV5-1 | NA | NA | 13 | TRBJ1-1
CASSVRGNTEAFF | TGTGCCAGCAGCGTACGGGGGAACACTGAAGCTTTCTTT | TRBV9 | NA | NA | 13 | TRBJ1-1
CSVGQGKTYEQYF | TGCAGCGTTGGACAGGGGAAGACCTACGAGCAGTACTTC | TRBV29-1 | NA | TRBD1 | 13 | TRBJ2-7
CASSPTATNTEAFF | TGTGCCAGCTCACCGACAGCGACGAACACTGAAGCTTTCTTT | TRBV18 | NA | NA | 14 | TRBJ1-1
CASSAGGSSYEQYF | TGTGCCAGCAGCGCAGGTGGGAGCTCCTACGAGCAGTACTTC | TRBV9 | NA | NA | 14 | TRBJ2-7
CASSLEGGEDTQYF | TGCGCCAGCAGCTTGGAAGGGGGTGAAGATACGCAGTATTTT | TRBV5-1 | NA | NA | 14 | TRBJ2-3
CASSVASGGVADTQYF | TGCGCCAGCAGTGTGGCTAGCGGGGGAGTCGCAGATACGCAGTATTTT | TRBV10-2 | few | TRBD2 | 16 | TRBJ2-3
CASSLAVVNEQFF | TGCGCCAGCAGCTTGGCCGTGGTCAATGAGCAGTTCTTC | TRBV5-1 | NA | NA | 13 | TRBJ2-1
CASSFLGRGNTEAFF | TGTGCCAGCAGCTTTCTCGGGAGGGGGAACACTGAAGCTTTCTTT | TRBV5-4 | once | NA | 15 | TRBJ1-1
CASSSTGTRTEAFF | TGTGCCAGCAGTAGCACGGGAACAAGGACTGAAGCTTTCTTT | TRBV6-6 | once | NA | 14 | TRBJ1-1
CASSTSSVDTQYF | TGTGCCAGCAGCACCTCTAGCGTTGATACGCAGTATTTT | TRBV13 | NA | NA | 13 | TRBJ2-3
CASSLEWDGDTQYF | TGCGCCAGCAGCTTGGAATGGGATGGAGATACGCAGTATTTT | TRBV5-1 | few | NA | 14 | TRBJ2-3
CAISAKGDSAFF | TGTGCCATCAGTGCCAAAGGGGACTCGGCTTTCTTT | TRBV10-3 | NA | NA | 12 | TRBJ1-1
CASSLGQGRTDTQYF | TGTGCCAGCAGCTTGGGACAAGGCCGCACAGATACGCAGTATTTT | TRBV5-8 | NA | NA | 15 | TRBJ2-3
CASSISRYGYTF | TGTGCCAGCAGTATAAGTCGCTATGGCTACACCTTC | TRBV28 | NA | NA | 12 | TRBJ1-2
CASSYTSTDTQYF | TGTGCCAGCAGTTACACCTCCACAGATACGCAGTATTTT | TRBV6-5 | NA | NA | 13 | TRBJ2-3
CASSDGVPSGANVLTF | TGTGCCAGTAGTGACGGGGTTCCCTCTGGGGCCAACGTCCTGACTTTC | TRBV19 | NA | NA | 16 | TRBJ2-6
CSAQVGNEQFF | TGCAGTGCTCAAGTAGGCAATGAGCAGTTCTTC | TRBV20-1 | NA | NA | 11 | TRBJ2-1
CASSQEGNEQFF | TGCGCCAGCAGCCAGGAAGGGAATGAGCAGTTCTTC | TRBV4-1 | NA | NA | 12 | TRBJ2-1
CASSAGFAGELFF | TGTGCCAGCAGCGCGGGGTTCGCCGGGGAGCTGTTTTTT | TRBV9 | NA | NA | 13 | TRBJ2-2
CASSYHEGRLIYEQYF | TGTGCCAGCAGCTACCACGAGGGGCGCCTTATATACGAGCAGTACTTC | TRBV7-9 | NA | NA | 16 | TRBJ2-7
CASSSQGAGGNQPQHF | TGTGCCAGCAGCTCGCAGGGTGCGGGCGGCAATCAGCCCCAGCATTTT | TRBV5-4 | once | NA | 16 | TRBJ1-5
CASRGTGLNREQYF | TGTGCCAGCAGGGGGACAGGGCTGAACCGCGAGCAGTACTTC | TRBV28 | NA | TRBD1 | 14 | TRBJ2-7
CASSSLGAGDSYEQYF | TGTGCCAGCAGTTCCCTCGGAGCGGGGGACTCCTACGAGCAGTACTTC | TRBV14 | few | TRBD2 | 16 | TRBJ2-7
CASSIAGGEGGKLFF | TGTGCCAGTAGTATCGCGGGCGGCGAGGGTGGAAAACTGTTTTTT | TRBV19 | NA | NA | 15 | TRBJ1-4
CAISDHVAYEQYF | TGTGCCATCAGTGATCATGTTGCCTACGAGCAGTACTTC | TRBV10-3 | NA | NA | 13 | TRBJ2-7
CASTISGDANTGELFF | TGTGCCAGCACCATCTCGGGGGACGCTAACACCGGGGAGCTGTTTTTT | TRBV11-3 | many | NA | 16 | TRBJ2-2
CASSLNYGYTF | TGTGCCAGCAGCTTAAACTATGGCTACACCTTC | TRBV5-4 | few | NA | 11 | TRBJ1-2
CASSVGTGHNEQFF | TGTGCCAGCAGCGTGGGGACAGGTCATAATGAGCAGTTCTTC | TRBV9 | NA | TRBD1 | 14 | TRBJ2-1
CASSSDGSNTEAFF | TGTGCCAGCAGTAGTGACGGATCGAACACTGAAGCTTTCTTT | TRBV6-1 | NA | NA | 14 | TRBJ1-1
CASSTGTGGIGELFF | TGTGCCAGCAGTACCGGGACAGGGGGCATCGGGGAGCTGTTTTTT | TRBV7-7 | NA | TRBD1 | 15 | TRBJ2-2
CASKGISGANVLTF | TGTGCCAGTAAGGGGATCTCTGGGGCCAACGTCCTGACTTTC | TRBV19 | NA | NA | 14 | TRBJ2-6
CASSPGQGARNTEAFF | TGTGCCAGCAGCCCCGGACAGGGGGCTCGGAACACTGAAGCTTTCTTT | TRBV11-2 | NA | TRBD1 | 16 | TRBJ1-1
CASSQDRGTYEQYF | TGCGCCAGCAGCCAAGATCGAGGGACCTACGAGCAGTACTTC | TRBV4-3 | few | NA | 14 | TRBJ2-7
CASSWTGGSYEQYF | TGTGCCAGCAGCTGGACAGGGGGCTCCTACGAGCAGTACTTC | TRBV5-6 | few | TRBD1 | 14 | TRBJ2-7
CASSLGTFRSGNTIYF | TGTGCCAGCTCCCTTGGGACTTTTCGCTCTGGAAACACCATATATTTT | TRBV18 | NA | NA | 16 | TRBJ1-3
CASSLGANEQFF | TGTGCCAGCAGCTTAGGAGCCAATGAGCAGTTCTTC | TRBV7-3 | NA | NA | 12 | TRBJ2-1
CATSRDGTGWEQYF | TGTGCCACCAGCAGAGATGGGACAGGGTGGGAGCAGTACTTC | TRBV15 | few | TRBD1 | 14 | TRBJ2-7
CAWSPPISAGNTIYF | TGTGCCTGGAGTCCCCCCATAAGTGCTGGAAACACCATATATTTT | TRBV30 | NA | NA | 15 | TRBJ1-3
CASSSRLESTDTQYF | TGTGCCAGCAGCTCCAGACTAGAAAGCACAGATACGCAGTATTTT | TRBV7-9 | many | NA | 15 | TRBJ2-3
CASSFPVGKDGTEAFF | TGTGCCAGCAGCTTCCCCGTAGGGAAGGATGGCACTGAAGCTTTCTTT | TRBV5-4 | once | NA | 16 | TRBJ1-1
CASRSGAQFIEKLFF | TGCGCCAGCAGGTCGGGAGCGCAATTTATTGAAAAACTGTTTTTT | TRBV5-1 | NA | NA | 15 | TRBJ1-4
CASSVGQTYGYTF | TGTGCCAGCAGCGTAGGACAGACCTATGGCTACACCTTC | TRBV9 | NA | NA | 13 | TRBJ1-2
CASSEVQTNSPLHF | TGTGCCAGCAGTGAGGTACAGACTAATTCACCCCTCCACTTT | TRBV2 | NA | NA | 14 | TRBJ1-6